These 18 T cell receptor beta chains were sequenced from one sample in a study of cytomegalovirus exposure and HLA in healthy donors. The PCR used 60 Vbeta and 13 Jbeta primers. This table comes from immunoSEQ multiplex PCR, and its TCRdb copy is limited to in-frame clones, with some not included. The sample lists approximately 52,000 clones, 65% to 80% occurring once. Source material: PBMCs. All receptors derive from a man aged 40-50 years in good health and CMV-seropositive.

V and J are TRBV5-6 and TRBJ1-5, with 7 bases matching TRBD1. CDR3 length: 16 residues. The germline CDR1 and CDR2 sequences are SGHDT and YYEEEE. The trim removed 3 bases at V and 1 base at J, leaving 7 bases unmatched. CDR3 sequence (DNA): TGTGCCAGCAGCTCATTTGTGGGACAGAGCAATCAGCCCCAGCATTTT. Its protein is CASSSFVGQSNQPQHF.

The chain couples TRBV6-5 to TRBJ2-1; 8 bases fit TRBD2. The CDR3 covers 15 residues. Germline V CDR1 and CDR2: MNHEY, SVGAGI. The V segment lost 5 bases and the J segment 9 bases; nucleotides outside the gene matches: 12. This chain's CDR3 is CASSPLTGGAFEQFF. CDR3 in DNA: TGTGCCAGCAGTCCGCTTACCGGGGGGGCCTTTGAGCAGTTCTTC.

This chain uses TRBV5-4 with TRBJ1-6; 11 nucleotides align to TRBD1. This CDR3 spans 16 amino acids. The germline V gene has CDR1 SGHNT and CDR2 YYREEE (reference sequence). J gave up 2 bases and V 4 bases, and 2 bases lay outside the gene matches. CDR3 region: CASSVGQGAYNSPLHF. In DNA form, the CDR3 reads TGTGCCAGCAGCGTGGGACAGGGGGCCTATAATTCACCCCTCCACTTT.

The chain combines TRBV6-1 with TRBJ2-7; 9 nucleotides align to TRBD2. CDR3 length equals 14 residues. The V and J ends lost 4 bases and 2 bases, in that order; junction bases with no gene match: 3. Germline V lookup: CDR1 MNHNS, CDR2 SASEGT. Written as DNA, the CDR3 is TGTGCCAGCAGTGGACTAGCGGCACCCTACGAGCAGTACTTC. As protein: CASSGLAAPYEQYF.

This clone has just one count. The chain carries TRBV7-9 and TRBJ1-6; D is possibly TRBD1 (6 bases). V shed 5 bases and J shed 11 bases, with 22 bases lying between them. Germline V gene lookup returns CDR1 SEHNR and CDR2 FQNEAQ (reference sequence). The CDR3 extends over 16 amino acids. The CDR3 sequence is CASSALRGAHVAPLHF. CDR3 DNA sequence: TGTGCCAGCAGCGCCCTCCGGGGGGCGCATGTGGCACCCCTCCACTTT.

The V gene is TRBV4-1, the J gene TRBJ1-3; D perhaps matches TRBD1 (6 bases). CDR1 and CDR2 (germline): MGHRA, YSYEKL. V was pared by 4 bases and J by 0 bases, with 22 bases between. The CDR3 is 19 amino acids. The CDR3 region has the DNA TGCGCCAGCAGCCCGCGGGTGACAGGCCAGGAATACTCTGGAAACACCATATATTTT. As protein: CASSPRVTGQEYSGNTIYF.

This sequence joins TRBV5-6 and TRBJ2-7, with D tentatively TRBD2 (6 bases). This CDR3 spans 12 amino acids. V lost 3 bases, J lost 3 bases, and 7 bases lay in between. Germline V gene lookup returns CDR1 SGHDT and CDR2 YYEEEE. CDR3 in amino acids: CASSWGVYEQYF. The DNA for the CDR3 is TGTGCCAGCAGCTGGGGGGTCTACGAGCAGTACTTC.

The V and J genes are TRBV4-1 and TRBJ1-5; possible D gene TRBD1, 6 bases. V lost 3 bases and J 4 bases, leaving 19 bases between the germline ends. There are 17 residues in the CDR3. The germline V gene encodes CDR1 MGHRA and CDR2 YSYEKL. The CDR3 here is CASSHDDRQVGNQPQHF. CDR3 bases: TGCGCCAGCAGCCACGACGACCGACAGGTTGGTAATCAGCCCCAGCATTTT.

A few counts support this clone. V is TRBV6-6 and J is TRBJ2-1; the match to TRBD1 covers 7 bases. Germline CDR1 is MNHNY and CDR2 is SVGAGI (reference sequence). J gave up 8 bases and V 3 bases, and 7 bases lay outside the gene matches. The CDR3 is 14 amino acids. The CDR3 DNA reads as TGTGCCAGCAGTTATTCCCTTGACAGGGATGAGCAGTTCTTC. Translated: CASSYSLDRDEQFF.

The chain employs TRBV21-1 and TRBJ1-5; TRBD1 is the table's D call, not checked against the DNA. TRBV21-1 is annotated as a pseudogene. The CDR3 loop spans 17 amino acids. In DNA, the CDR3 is TGTGCCAGCAGCAACCAAGTCCGGGACAGCTTAAATCAGCCCCAGCATTTT. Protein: CASSNQVRDSLNQPQHF.

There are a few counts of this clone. The CDR3 DNA follows: TGCAGTGCTGGGCCAACTCCCCAGGGGTTCTTT. Protein: CSAGPTPQGFF. This chain uses TRBV20-1 with TRBJ1-1, with a possible D match to TRBD1 (6 bases). The V gene lost 5 bases and the J gene lost 14 bases, with 18 bases spanning the gap. The CDR3 has 11 residues. Looked up from germline, CDR1 is DFQATT and CDR2 is SNEGSKA (reference sequence).

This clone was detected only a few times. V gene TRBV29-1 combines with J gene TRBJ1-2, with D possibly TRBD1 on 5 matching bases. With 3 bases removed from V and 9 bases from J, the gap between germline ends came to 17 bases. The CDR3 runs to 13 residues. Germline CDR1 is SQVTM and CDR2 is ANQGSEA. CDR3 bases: TGCAGCGTTGACGCAGGGTCGCGATTGCGCTACACCTTC. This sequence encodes CSVDAGSRLRYTF.

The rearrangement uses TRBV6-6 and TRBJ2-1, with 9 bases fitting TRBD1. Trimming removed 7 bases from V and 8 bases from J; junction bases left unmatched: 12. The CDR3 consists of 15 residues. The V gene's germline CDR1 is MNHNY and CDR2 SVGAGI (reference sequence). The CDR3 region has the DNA TGTGCCAGCAATCGACCGGGACAGGGTATTTATGAGCAGTTCTTC. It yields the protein CASNRPGQGIYEQFF.

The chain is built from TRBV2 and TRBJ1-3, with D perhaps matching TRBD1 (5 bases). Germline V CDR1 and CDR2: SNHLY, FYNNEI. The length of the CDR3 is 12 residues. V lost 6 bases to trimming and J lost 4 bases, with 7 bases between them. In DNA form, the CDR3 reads TGTGCCAGCAGCTGGACAGGAAACACCATATATTTT. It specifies CASSWTGNTIYF.

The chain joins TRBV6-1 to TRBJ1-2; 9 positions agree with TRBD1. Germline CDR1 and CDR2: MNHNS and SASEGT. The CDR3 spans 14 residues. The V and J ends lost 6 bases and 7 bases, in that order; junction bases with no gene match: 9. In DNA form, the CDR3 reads TGTGCCAGCAGGACCGGGACAGGGCTGTTTGGCTACACCTTC. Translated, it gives CASRTGTGLFGYTF.

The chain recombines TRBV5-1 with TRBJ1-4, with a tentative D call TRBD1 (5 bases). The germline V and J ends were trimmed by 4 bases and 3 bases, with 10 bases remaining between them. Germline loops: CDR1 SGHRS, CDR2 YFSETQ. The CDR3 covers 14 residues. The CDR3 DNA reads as TGCGCCAGCAGCAGTGAAGGGGCTAATGAAAAACTGTTTTTT. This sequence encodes CASSSEGANEKLFF. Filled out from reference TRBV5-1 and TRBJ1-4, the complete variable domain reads KAGVTQTPRYLIKTRGQQVTLSCSPISGHRSVSWYQQTPGQGLQFLFEYFSETQRNKGNFPGRFSGRQFSNSRSEMNVSTLELGDSALYLCASSSEGANEKLFFGSGTQLSVL.

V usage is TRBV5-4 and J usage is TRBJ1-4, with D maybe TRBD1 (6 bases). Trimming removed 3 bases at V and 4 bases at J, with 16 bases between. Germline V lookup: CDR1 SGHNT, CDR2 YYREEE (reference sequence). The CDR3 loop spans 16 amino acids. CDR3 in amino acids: CASSSYDRSINEKLFF. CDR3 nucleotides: TGTGCCAGCAGCTCCTACGACAGGTCGATTAATGAAAAACTGTTTTTT.

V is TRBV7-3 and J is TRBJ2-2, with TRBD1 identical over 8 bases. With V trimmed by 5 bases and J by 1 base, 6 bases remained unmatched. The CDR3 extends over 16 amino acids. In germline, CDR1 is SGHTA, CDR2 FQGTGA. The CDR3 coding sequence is TGTGCCAGCAGCACCCAGGGGGCCGTGAACACCGGGGAGCTGTTTTTT. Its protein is CASSTQGAVNTGELFF.